Listed here are 15 T cell receptor beta chains from one sample, sequenced in a study of blood T cell repertoires in COVID-19. Method: immunoSEQ multiplex PCR; TCRdb's copy keeps in-frame clones and lacks some. The sample records 350,000 to 400,000 clones, around 89% being singletons. What was sequenced was peripheral blood. Receptor source: a man between 18 and 35 years old with active or convalescent COVID-19.

As concerns this clone: Germline is not matched at one junction end, which may reflect a read error. The CDR3 DNA sequence: TGTGCTAGCAGCTTGACTAGCGAATCCTACAATGAGCAGTTCTTC. It is translated as CASSLTSESYNEQFF. The V call is TRBV7-7, the J call TRBJ2-1; the match to TRBD2 covers 8 bases. Germline CDR1 SSHAT, CDR2 FNYEAQ (reference sequence). This CDR3 contains 15 residues. Full variable domain (remainder filled in from reference TRBV7-7 and TRBJ2-1): GAGVSQSPRYKVTKRGQDVTLRCDPISSHATLYWYQQALGQGPEFLTYFNYEAQPDKSGLPSDRFSAERPEGSISTLTIQRTEQRDSAMYRCASSLTSESYNEQFFGPGTRLTVL.

This chain uses TRBV6-5 with TRBJ1-5; weak D call: TRBD1 (5 bases). V was pared by 7 bases and J by 7 bases, with 20 bases between. There are 15 residues in the CDR3. Germline V gene lookup returns CDR1 MNHEY and CDR2 SVGAGI. The CDR3 loop reads CASKKTRGDRQPQHF. The CDR3 coding sequence is TGTGCCAGCAAGAAAACCCGGGGGGATAGACAGCCCCAGCATTTT.

This clone was seen only a few times. This chain connects TRBV7-2 to TRBJ1-6; possibly TRBD1 for D (5 bases). CDR1 is SGHTA, CDR2 FQGNSA, per germline. The CDR3 covers 14 residues. V was cut by 1 base and J by 11 bases, with 12 bases left in between. CDR3 residues: CASSLEGRSPPLHF. For the CDR3, the DNA is TGTGCCAGCAGCTTAGAGGGGCGCTCTCCACCCCTCCACTTT.

The chain is built from TRBV5-4 and TRBJ2-1, with TRBD2 matching 8 bases. With V trimmed by 6 bases and J by 7 bases, 15 bases remained unmatched. The germline V gene has CDR1 SGHNT and CDR2 YYREEE (reference sequence). The CDR3 extends over 16 amino acids. The CDR3 spells CASNPEELAGRNEQFF. The DNA of the CDR3 is TGTGCCAGCAACCCCGAGGAGCTAGCGGGTAGGAATGAGCAGTTCTTC.

This clone was seen a single time. The V call is TRBV28, the J call TRBJ1-5; the D is unclear. CDR1 and CDR2 (germline): MDHEN, SYDVKM. V was pared by 3 bases and J by 7 bases, with 19 bases between. The CDR3 has 16 residues. In DNA, the CDR3 is TGTGCCAGCAGTTTCCTCGAGACGGTCGGAGGGCAGCCCCAGCATTTT. Its translation: CASSFLETVGGQPQHF. Full variable domain (remainder filled in from reference TRBV28 and TRBJ1-5): DVKVTQSSRYLVKRTGEKVFLECVQDMDHENMFWYRQDPGLGLRLIYFSYDVKMKEKGDIPEGYSVSREKKERFSLILESASTNQTSMYLCASSFLETVGGQPQHFGDGTRLSIL.

This chain connects TRBV6-5 to TRBJ2-5; TRBD2 matches 7 bases. The CDR3 sequence is 13 residues long. Losses at the gene ends were 6 bases for V and 3 bases for J; bases not matched to a gene: 4. Germline V gives CDR1 MNHEY, CDR2 SVGAGI. CDR3 DNA sequence: TGTGCCAGCAGGAGGACTAGAGAAGAGACCCAGTACTTC. Translated: CASRRTREETQYF.

The chain recombines TRBV6-5 with TRBJ2-5, with 7 bases fitting TRBD1. The CDR3 is 14 amino acids. The germline V gene has CDR1 MNHEY and CDR2 SVGAGI. Trimming removed 6 bases from V and 4 bases from J; junction bases left unmatched: 8. The CDR3 DNA reads as TGTGCCAGCAGCAGACAGGGTGGTCGAGAGACCCAGTACTTC. This sequence encodes CASSRQGGRETQYF.

The chain joins TRBV27 to TRBJ2-7, with TRBD1 matching over 7 bases. CDR1 and CDR2 from the germline V gene are MNHEY and SMNVEV (reference sequence). This CDR3 spans 13 amino acids. Trimming removed 5 bases from V and 5 bases from J; junction bases left unmatched: 6. The CDR3 nucleotides are TGTGCCAGCAGTGTGACAGGGCACCACGAGCAGTACTTC. It yields the protein CASSVTGHHEQYF.

The V gene is TRBV11-3, the J gene TRBJ2-5, with a possible D match to TRBD1 (5 bases). This CDR3 is 14 amino acids long. Germline CDR1 and CDR2: SGHNT and YENEEA. Trimming took off 0 bases at V and 5 bases at J, with 10 bases between the two ends. CDR3 DNA sequence: TGTGCCAGCAGCTTAGATGGCAGGGCTGAGACCCAGTACTTC. As protein: CASSLDGRAETQYF.

J is TRBJ2-3 and V is TRBV4-2, with a weak D call TRBD1 (5 bases). The V gene's germline CDR1 is LGHNA and CDR2 YNFKEQ. V lost 3 bases and J 3 bases, leaving 16 bases between the germline ends. The CDR3 spans 16 residues. This CDR3 reads CASSHSLTVGTDTQYF. The CDR3 DNA reads as TGTGCCAGCAGCCACTCCCTGACAGTAGGAACAGATACGCAGTATTTT.

For the CDR3, the DNA is TGTGCCAGCAGCGGACGGGACAGGCCAAATCAGCCCCAGCATTTT. This gives the protein CASSGRDRPNQPQHF. This chain joins TRBV9 and TRBJ1-5; 8 nucleotides agree with TRBD1. Losses at the gene ends were 3 bases for V and 4 bases for J; bases not matched to a gene: 6. The CDR3 is made up of 15 amino acids. The germline gives CDR1 SGDLS, CDR2 YYNGEE.

The rearrangement links TRBV6-2 or TRBV6-3 to TRBJ1-6; a possible D gene is TRBD1 (5 bases). The CDR3 has 15 residues. Looked up from germline, CDR1 is MNHEY and CDR2 is SVGEGT. The V gene lost 5 bases and the J gene lost 8 bases, with 16 bases spanning the gap. The CDR3 is CASSPISTGDSPLHF. The CDR3 nucleotides are TGTGCCAGCAGTCCCATATCAACGGGGGATTCACCCCTCCACTTT.

This clone was observed once. The chain uses TRBV24-1 and TRBJ2-7; 10 bases map to TRBD2. This CDR3 has 15 residues. The V segment lost 2 bases and the J segment 4 bases; nucleotides outside the gene matches: 4. The V gene's germline CDR1 is KGHDR and CDR2 SFDVKD. CDR3 DNA: TGTGCCACCAGTGATTCGCTAGCGGGGGATTACGAGCAGTACTTC. Protein: CATSDSLAGDYEQYF.

This chain connects TRBV9 to TRBJ2-7; tentative D call: TRBD1 (6 bases). Trimming pared 1 base from V and 4 bases from J, leaving 15 bases between. The CDR3 runs 15 residues. Germline V CDR1 and CDR2: SGDLS, YYNGEE. The CDR3 DNA is TGTGCCAGCAGCGTAACAGGGATCCAAAATTACGAGCAGTACTTC. It encodes CASSVTGIQNYEQYF.

On this clone itself: At the DNA level, this CDR3 is encoded by other sequences in the same sample as well. J is TRBJ2-3 and V is TRBV7-3, with 7 nucleotides matching TRBD2. Germline V lookup: CDR1 SGHTA, CDR2 FQGTGA. The J segment lost 0 bases and the V segment lost 1 base, leaving 1 base of the junction unmatched. This CDR3 is 15 amino acids long. In nucleotides, the CDR3 is TGTGCCAGCAGCTTAATGGGAGGGAGCACAGATACGCAGTATTTT. Its protein is CASSLMGGSTDTQYF.